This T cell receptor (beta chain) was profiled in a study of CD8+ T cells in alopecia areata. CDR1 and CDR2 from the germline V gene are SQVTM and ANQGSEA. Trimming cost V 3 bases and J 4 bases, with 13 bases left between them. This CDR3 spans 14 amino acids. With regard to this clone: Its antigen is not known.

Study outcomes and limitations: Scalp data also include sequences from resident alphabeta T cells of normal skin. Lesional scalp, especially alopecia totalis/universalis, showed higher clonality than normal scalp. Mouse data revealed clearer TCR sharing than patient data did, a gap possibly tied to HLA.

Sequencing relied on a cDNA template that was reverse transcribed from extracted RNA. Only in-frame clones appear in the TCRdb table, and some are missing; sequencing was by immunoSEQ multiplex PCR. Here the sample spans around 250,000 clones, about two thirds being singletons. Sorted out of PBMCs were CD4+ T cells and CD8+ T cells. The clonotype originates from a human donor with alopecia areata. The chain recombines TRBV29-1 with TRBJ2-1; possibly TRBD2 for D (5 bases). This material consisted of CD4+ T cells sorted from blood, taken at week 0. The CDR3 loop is CSVEVRGAYNEQFF. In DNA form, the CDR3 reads TGCAGCGTTGAGGTACGGGGAGCTTACAATGAGCAGTTCTTC.